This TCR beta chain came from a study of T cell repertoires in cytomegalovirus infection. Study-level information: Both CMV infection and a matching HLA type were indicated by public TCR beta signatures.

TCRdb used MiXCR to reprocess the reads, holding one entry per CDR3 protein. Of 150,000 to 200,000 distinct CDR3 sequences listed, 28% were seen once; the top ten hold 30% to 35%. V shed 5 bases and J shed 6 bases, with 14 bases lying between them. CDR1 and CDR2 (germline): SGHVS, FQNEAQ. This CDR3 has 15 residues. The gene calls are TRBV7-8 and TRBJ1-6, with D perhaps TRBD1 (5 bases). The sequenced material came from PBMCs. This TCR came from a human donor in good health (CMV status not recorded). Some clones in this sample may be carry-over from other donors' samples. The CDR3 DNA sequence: TGTGCCAGCAGCCCCTCCGGGACCTCTAATTCACCCCTCCACTTT. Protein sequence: CASSPSGTSNSPLHF.